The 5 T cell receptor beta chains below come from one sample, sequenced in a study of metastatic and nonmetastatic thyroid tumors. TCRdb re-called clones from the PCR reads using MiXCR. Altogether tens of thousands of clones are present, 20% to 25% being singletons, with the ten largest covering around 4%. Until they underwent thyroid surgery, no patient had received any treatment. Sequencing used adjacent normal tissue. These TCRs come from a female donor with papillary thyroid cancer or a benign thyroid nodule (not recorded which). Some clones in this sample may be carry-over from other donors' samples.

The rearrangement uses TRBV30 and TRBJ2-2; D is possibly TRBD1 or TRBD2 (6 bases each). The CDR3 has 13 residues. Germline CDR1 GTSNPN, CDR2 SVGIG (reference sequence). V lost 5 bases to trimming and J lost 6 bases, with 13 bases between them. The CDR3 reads CAWEGGTPGELFF. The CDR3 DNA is TGTGCCTGGGAGGGGGGCACCCCCGGGGAGCTGTTTTTT.

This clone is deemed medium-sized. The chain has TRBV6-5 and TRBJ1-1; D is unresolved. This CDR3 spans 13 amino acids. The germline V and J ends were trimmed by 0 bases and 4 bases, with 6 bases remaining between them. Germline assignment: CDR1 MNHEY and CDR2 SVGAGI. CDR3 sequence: CASSYSGRTEAFF. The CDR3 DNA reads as TGTGCCAGCAGTTACTCCGGCCGCACTGAAGCTTTCTTT.

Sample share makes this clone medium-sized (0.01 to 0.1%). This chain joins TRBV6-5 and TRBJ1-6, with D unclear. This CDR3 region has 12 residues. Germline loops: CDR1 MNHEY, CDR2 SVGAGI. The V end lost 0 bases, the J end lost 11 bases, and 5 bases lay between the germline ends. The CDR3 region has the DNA TGTGCCAGCAGTTACTCGTTCCCACCCCTCCACTTT. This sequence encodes CASSYSFPPLHF.

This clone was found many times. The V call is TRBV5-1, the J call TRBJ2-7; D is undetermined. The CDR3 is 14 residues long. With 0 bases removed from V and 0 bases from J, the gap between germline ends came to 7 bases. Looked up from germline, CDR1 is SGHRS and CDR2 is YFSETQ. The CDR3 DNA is TGCGCCAGCAGCTTGGATCCCAGCTCCTACGAGCAGTACTTC. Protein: CASSLDPSSYEQYF.

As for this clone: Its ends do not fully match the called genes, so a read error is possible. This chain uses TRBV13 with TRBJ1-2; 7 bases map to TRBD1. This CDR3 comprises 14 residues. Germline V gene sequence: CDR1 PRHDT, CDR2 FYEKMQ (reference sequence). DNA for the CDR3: TGTGCCAGCAGCCGGACAGGTGCTAACTATTGCTACACCTTC. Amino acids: CASSRTGANYCYTF. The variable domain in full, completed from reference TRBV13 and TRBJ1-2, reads AAGVIQSPRHLIKEKRETATLKCYPIPRHDTVYWYQQGPGQDPQFLISFYEKMQSDKGSIPDRFSAQQFSDYHSELNMSSLELGDSALYFCASSRTGANYCYTFGSGTRLTVV.